This TCR beta chain derives from a study of blood T cell repertoires in COVID-19. Per germline, CDR1 MNHNS and CDR2 SASEGT. This CDR3 contains 17 residues. Germline trimming cut 4 bases from V and 5 bases from J; bases unmatched to any gene: 9. In the original workflow: Scientists estimated how many nucleated cells there were by amplifying reference gene primers. The data were produced by immunoSEQ multiplex PCR, yet TCRdb's version contains in-frame clones alone and is incomplete. That table is the source of V, J and clone size, and D and trimming were worked out from the DNA. The sample has 150,000 or so clones, 70% to 85% seen once; the top ten hold about 1.2%.

J is TRBJ2-1 and V is TRBV6-1, with 12 bases matching TRBD2. The material sequenced was peripheral blood. This receptor was taken from a man in his sixties who had recovered from COVID-19. As DNA, the CDR3 is TGTGCCAGCAGTGCCCTTCGACTAGCGGGGGACCACAATGAGCAGTTCTTC. As protein: CASSALRLAGDHNEQFF.